This entry lists 20 T cell receptor beta chains sequenced from one sample in a study of regulatory T cells in long-lasting Graves disease. Sequencing libraries for TCR beta were prepared with iRepertoire HTBI primers and Arm-PCR of CDR3 regions. TCRdb analysed the multiplex PCR reads with MiXCR anew, one entry per CDR3 protein. The repertoire holds about half a million distinct CDR3 sequences, with about 12% as singletons. As for time point: newly diagnosed GD, antithyroid drugs for less than 3 months. RNA isolated from PBMCs was used to make the TCR library. The same data also contributed to another study, on T cells in Graves' hyperthyroidism and ophthalmopathy.

Source: peripheral blood mononuclear cells (PBMCs), taken at new diagnosis, from a patient treated with antithyroid drugs. The origin of the receptors is a woman aged 25 to 45 with Graves disease.

This clonotype was recorded many times. This sequence joins TRBV7-2 and TRBJ2-1; 7 bases map to TRBD2. The closer fit of TRBJ2-5 to the DNA end suggests the J call may be wrong. The CDR3 is made up of 17 amino acids. Looked up from germline, CDR1 is SGHTA and CDR2 is FQGNSA. CDR3 coding DNA: TGTGCCAGCAGCTCTCGCGGGACTACCACACCGGGTGAGACCCAGTACTTC. This encodes CASSSRGTTTPGETQYF.

This clonotype was picked up many times. This chain connects TRBV13 to TRBJ2-7; 12 nucleotides align to TRBD2. The V segment lost 4 bases and the J segment 5 bases; nucleotides outside the gene matches: 6. Germline V gives CDR1 PRHDT, CDR2 FYEKMQ (reference sequence). The CDR3 has 15 amino acids. CDR3 sequence reads: CASSSRTSGIDEQYF. The CDR3 DNA sequence: TGTGCCAGCAGCTCCAGGACTAGCGGGATAGACGAGCAGTACTTC.

This clonotype has just a few counts. The chain is built from TRBV7-8 and TRBJ2-1; 13 nucleotides agree with TRBD2. The CDR3 is 17 residues long. V lost 5 bases to trimming and J lost 0 bases; unmatched junction nucleotides: 4. Germline CDR1 and CDR2: SGHVS and FQNEAQ. The CDR3 is CASSPWTSGSSYNEQFF. The CDR3 DNA is TGTGCCAGCAGCCCTTGGACTAGCGGGAGCTCCTACAATGAGCAGTTCTTC.

For this clonotype: As the CDR3 is not closed by the conserved phenylalanine or tryptophan, this likely results from a read error. The chain carries TRBV30 and TRBJ1-1, with D perhaps TRBD1 (6 bases). This CDR3 is built from 14 residues. Germline CDR1 is GTSNPN and CDR2 is SVGIG (reference sequence). V was shortened by 0 bases and J by 4 bases, with 12 bases between the two germline ends. CDR3 in amino acids: CAWSVLRGGTEAFL. Written as DNA, the CDR3 is TGTGCCTGGAGTGTTTTAAGAGGGGGCACTGAAGCTTTCCTT.

The rearrangement links TRBV24-1 to TRBJ1-2; D gene ambiguous. The CDR3 consists of 13 residues. The V end was cut by 5 bases, the J end by 7 bases, with 13 bases between. In germline, CDR1 is KGHDR, CDR2 SFDVKD. CDR3 nucleotides: TGTGCCACCAGTGTCGACGGGGTAGGTGGCTACACCTTC. This codes for CATSVDGVGGYTF.

V usage is TRBV6-1 and J usage is TRBJ2-6; 7 bases match TRBD1. Germline lookup yields CDR1 MNHNS and CDR2 SASEGT. This CDR3 is 16 amino acids long. Unmatched junction bases numbered 4, after V lost 3 bases and J lost 2 bases. The CDR3 region has the DNA TGTGCCAGCAGTGATGGACAGGTTACTGGGGCCAACGTCCTGACTTTC. It is translated as CASSDGQVTGANVLTF.

This clonotype appeared many times. The gene calls are TRBV7-8 and TRBJ2-1; maybe TRBD1 (6 bases). Germline V gene lookup returns CDR1 SGHVS and CDR2 FQNEAQ. Trimming removed 4 bases from V and 1 base from J, with 26 bases in between. The CDR3 covers 20 residues. CDR3 in amino acids: CASSWYPLPVHRDSYNEQFF. Written as DNA, the CDR3 is TGTGCCAGCAGCTGGTACCCTTTACCGGTACACAGGGATTCCTACAATGAGCAGTTCTTC.

This clonotype has ten or more counts. V and J are TRBV12-3 or TRBV12-4 and TRBJ1-2; D not certain. The CDR3 is made up of 13 amino acids. The V end was cut by 5 bases, the J end by 8 bases, with 15 bases between. This CDR3 is CASSPGPTQGYTF. CDR3 sequence (DNA): TGTGCCAGCAGTCCCGGACCGACGCAGGGCTACACCTTC.

Comment on this clonotype: A single base separates this from a much larger clone, so it may be a read error. This CDR3 fails to terminate in the conserved phenylalanine or tryptophan, so it likely reflects a read error. The chain is built from TRBV6-5 and TRBJ1-5; D perhaps matches TRBD1 (6 bases). The CDR3 totals 14 residues. V was trimmed by 6 bases and J by 0 bases, leaving 9 bases between them. Per the germline V gene, CDR1 is MNHEY and CDR2 is SVGAGI. The CDR3 sequence: CASRYRASNQPQHS. Here the CDR3 DNA reads TGTGCCAGCAGGTACAGGGCTAGCAATCAGCCCCAGCATTCT.

The chain uses TRBV20-1 and TRBJ1-1, with unresolved D. The CDR3 sequence is 13 residues long. Per the germline V gene, CDR1 is DFQATT and CDR2 is SNEGSKA (reference sequence). Between the trimmed V and J ends, which lost 5 bases and 2 bases, there was a span of 12 bases. The CDR3, as DNA: TGCAGTGCTCTGCCCACAGCTAACACTGAAGCTTTCTTT. As protein: CSALPTANTEAFF.

The genes are TRBV6-1 and TRBJ2-7, with unresolved D. The CDR3 totals 15 residues. V shed 4 bases and J shed 3 bases, with 16 bases lying between them. Germline CDR1 and CDR2: MNHNS and SASEGT. The CDR3, as DNA: TGTGCCAGCAGTGCGGGTCCTCACACTATCTACGAGCAGTACTTC. It yields the protein CASSAGPHTIYEQYF.

The genes are TRBV11-2 and TRBJ2-1, with TRBD2 identical over 7 bases. Trimming took 2 bases from V and 10 from J; bases not matched to a gene: 8. CDR1 is SGHAT and CDR2 is FQNNGV in the germline V gene. CDR3 length: 14 amino acids. The DNA of the CDR3 is TGTGCCAGCAGCTTAAGCGGGACTCCTGGCGAGCAGTTCTTC. Protein product: CASSLSGTPGEQFF.

This clonotype has at least ten counts. V and J are TRBV11-2 and TRBJ2-1; D unclear. CDR3 length equals 15 residues. CDR1 and CDR2 from the germline V gene are SGHAT and FQNNGV. V lost 1 base and J lost 0, with 7 bases in between. The CDR3 loop is CASSLVVRSYNEQFF. CDR3 nucleotide sequence: TGTGCCAGCAGCTTAGTTGTCCGCTCCTACAATGAGCAGTTCTTC. The full variable domain, in which reference TRBV11-2 and TRBJ2-1 provide the parts outside the CDR3, is EAGVAQSPRYKIIEKRQSVAFWCNPISGHATLYWYQQILGQGPKLLIQFQNNGVVDDSQLPKDRFSAERLKGVDSTLKIQPAKLEDSAVYLCASSLVVRSYNEQFFGPGTRLTVL.

The table lists this clonotype with many counts. This rearrangement joins TRBV12-3 or TRBV12-4 to TRBJ2-1; maybe TRBD2 (7 bases). The CDR3 has 12 amino acids. V lost 3 bases to trimming and J lost 11 bases, with 11 bases between them. Here the CDR3 reads CASSLGGLKQFF. Written as DNA, the CDR3 is TGTGCCAGCAGTTTGGGGGGGCTTAAGCAGTTCTTC.

This clonotype was counted many times. A much larger clone sits a single nucleotide away, making a read error possible. The genes are TRBV28 and TRBJ2-1; TRBD2 aligns across 9 bases. J lost 3 bases, V lost 6 bases, and 3 bases had no gene match. The CDR3 consists of 14 residues. Germline CDR1 and CDR2: MDHEN and SYDVKM. CDR3 nucleotide sequence: TGTGCCAGCAGCTTGCGGGAGGGCTACAATGAGCAGTTCTTC. Amino acid sequence: CASSLREGYNEQFF.

The table lists this clonotype with many counts. V and J are TRBV3-1 and TRBJ1-6; D is ambiguous. The germline gives CDR1 LGHDT, CDR2 YNNKEL (reference sequence). The CDR3 is 14 residues long. V was pared by 2 bases and J by 6 bases, with 8 bases between. The DNA for the CDR3 is TGTGCCAGCAGCCAAAGGCAGGCTAATTCACCCCTCCACTTT. The encoded protein is CASSQRQANSPLHF.

The sample holds many counts of this clonotype. The chain has TRBV6-8 and TRBJ2-7; 7 nucleotides line up with TRBD2. J lost 4 bases, V lost 2 bases, and 5 bases had no gene match. Germline values: CDR1 MNHGY, CDR2 SAAAGT. This CDR3 has 14 residues. The CDR3 DNA is TGTGCCAGCAGTTACGGCGGGAGAGGGTACGAGCAGTACTTC. Residues: CASSYGGRGYEQYF.

In this sample, this clonotype turned up a few times. A much larger clone sits a single nucleotide away, making a read error possible. V and J are TRBV11-3 and TRBJ2-1, with TRBD1 identical over 8 bases. The J segment lost 6 bases and the V segment lost 4 bases, leaving 2 bases of the junction unmatched. The CDR3 has 13 residues. Germline CDR1 reads SGHNT; CDR2 reads YENEEA. Here the CDR3 reads CASSSDRVNEQFF. DNA of the CDR3: TGTGCCAGCAGCTCGGACAGGGTCAATGAGCAGTTCTTC.

This clonotype was recorded at least ten times. The junction departs from germline at one end; a sequencing error may be responsible. The CDR3 sequence is CSAKDRTDTQYF. CDR3 nucleotide sequence: TGCAGTGCTAAGGACCGCACCGATACGCAGTATTTT. The genes are TRBV20-1 and TRBJ2-3; D is ambiguous. Germline V gives CDR1 DFQATT, CDR2 SNEGSKA (reference sequence). CDR3 length: 12 residues.

In its sample, this clonotype was seen many times. The junction and the germline gene differ at one end; a read error may be behind it. In DNA form, the CDR3 reads TGCGCCAGCAGTGAGTCGAAAGGCGCCCACGAGCAGTACTTC. It codes for CASSESKGAHEQYF. The chain joins TRBV6-9 to TRBJ2-7; D remains unclear. The germline V gene encodes CDR1 MNHGY and CDR2 SVAAGI. The CDR3 extends over 14 amino acids.